The clone carrying this T cell receptor (beta chain) was picked up one time. The data derive from a study of blood T cell repertoires in COVID-19. Sequencing used immunoSEQ multiplex PCR; TCRdb keeps in-frame clones, though not all of them. The sample lists 170,000 or so clones, approximately 86% occurring once. The clonotype was recovered from a man aged 35 to 55 with active or convalescent COVID-19. Sequenced sample: peripheral blood.

The CDR3 DNA follows: TGTGCCAGCAGCTTTTTGCGGGGGGGCAACACAGATACGCAGTATTTT. This encodes CASSFLRGGNTDTQYF. V is TRBV11-2 and J is TRBJ2-3; 9 nucleotides align to TRBD2. The CDR3 length is 16 residues. The germline V gene encodes CDR1 SGHAT and CDR2 FQNNGV. V was clipped by 3 bases and J by 2 bases; unmatched bases: 6. Variable domain in full (rest from reference TRBV11-2 and TRBJ2-3): EAGVAQSPRYKIIEKRQSVAFWCNPISGHATLYWYQQILGQGPKLLIQFQNNGVVDDSQLPKDRFSAERLKGVDSTLKIQPAKLEDSAVYLCASSFLRGGNTDTQYFGPGTRLTVL.